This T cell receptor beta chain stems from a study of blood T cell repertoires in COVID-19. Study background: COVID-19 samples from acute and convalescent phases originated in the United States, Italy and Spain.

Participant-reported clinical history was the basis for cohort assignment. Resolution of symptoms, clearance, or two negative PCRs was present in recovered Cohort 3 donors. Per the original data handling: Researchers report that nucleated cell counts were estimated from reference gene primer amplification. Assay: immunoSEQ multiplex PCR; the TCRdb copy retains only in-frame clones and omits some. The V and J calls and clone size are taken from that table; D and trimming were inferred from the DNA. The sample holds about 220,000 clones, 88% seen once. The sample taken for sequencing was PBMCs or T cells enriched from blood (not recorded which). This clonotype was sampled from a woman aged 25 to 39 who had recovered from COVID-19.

CDR3: CATSRVLGSYNEQFF. The CDR3 DNA reads as TGTGCCACCAGCAGAGTTCTAGGCTCCTACAATGAGCAGTTCTTC. The rearrangement uses TRBV15 and TRBJ2-1; D remains ambiguous. V dropped 1 base and J dropped 0 bases, with 7 bases sitting between them. The V gene's germline CDR1 is LNHNV and CDR2 YYDKDF (reference sequence). CDR3 length: 15 residues.